The next 6 T cell receptor beta chains were all read from a single sample in a study of patients and donors after allogeneic stem cell transplantation. TCRdb reanalysed the RT-PCR reads using MiXCR and keeps one entry per CDR3 protein. The table shows 920,000 or so distinct CDR3 sequences, with approximately 19% occurring only once. What was sequenced was blood, either unsorted or a sorted T cell fraction (not recorded which). The receptor set was obtained from a human donor who was either an allogeneic HSCT recipient or a stem cell or donor lymphocyte infusion donor (not recorded which). It is not recorded whose cells these are; they may come from a transplant donor.

This chain uses TRBV7-9 with TRBJ2-1; the match to TRBD2 covers 9 bases. The germline gives CDR1 SEHNR, CDR2 FQNEAQ (reference sequence). The CDR3 sequence is 16 residues long. V lost 2 bases and J lost 6; bases outside the gene matches: 8. The CDR3 reads CASSLYRGAGGNEQFF. In DNA, the CDR3 is TGTGCCAGCAGCTTATATCGAGGAGCGGGGGGCAATGAGCAGTTCTTC.

The chain combines TRBV4-3 with TRBJ1-1, with 7 bases fitting TRBD1. In germline, CDR1 is LGHNA, CDR2 YSLEER. CDR3 length: 14 amino acids. V dropped 3 bases and J dropped 8; count of bases not matched to a gene: 9. CDR3 residues: CASSHKDQGVEAFF. The CDR3 DNA sequence: TGCGCCAGCAGCCACAAGGACCAGGGGGTGGAAGCTTTCTTT.

The rearrangement uses TRBV6-1 and TRBJ1-4, with no clear D. CDR3 length: 13 amino acids. V lost 6 bases to trimming and J lost 6 bases, with 11 bases between them. The germline gives CDR1 MNHNS, CDR2 SASEGT. DNA for the CDR3: TGTGCCAGCAGACCGTCGCGGGATGAAAAACTGTTTTTT. It encodes CASRPSRDEKLFF.

The table lists this clonotype with many counts. The CDR3 protein is CSARGPSWLPHNEQFF. The CDR3 DNA follows: TGCAGTGCTAGAGGCCCTTCTTGGCTGCCACACAATGAGCAGTTCTTC. The V gene is TRBV20-1, the J gene TRBJ2-1; no firm D call. CDR1 is DFQATT and CDR2 is SNEGSKA in the germline V gene (reference sequence). This CDR3 is 16 amino acids long. V was clipped by 1 base and J by 5 bases, with 18 bases between them.

The chain has TRBV2 and TRBJ2-3, with D possibly being TRBD1 (6 bases). Per the germline V gene, CDR1 is SNHLY and CDR2 is FYNNEI. The ends were cut back, 4 bases at V and 5 bases at J, with 10 bases in the middle. CDR3 size: 13 residues. The DNA of the CDR3 is TGTGCCAGCAGTGGGCTAGGGGGAGATACGCAGTATTTT. Translating gives CASSGLGGDTQYF.

This clonotype was found a few times. This rearrangement joins TRBV29-1 to TRBJ2-7; 10 nucleotides align to TRBD2. The CDR3 has 14 residues. CDR1 SQVTM and CDR2 ANQGSEA come from the germline V gene. Trimming removed 6 bases from V and 5 bases from J; junction bases left unmatched: 10. The CDR3 protein is CSVPTSGIHNEQYF. DNA of the CDR3: TGCAGCGTACCCACTAGCGGGATCCACAACGAGCAGTACTTC.